Below, 15 T cell receptor beta chains from the same sample are listed, as sequenced in a study of cytomegalovirus exposure and HLA in healthy donors. The PCR ran on 60 Vbeta and 13 Jbeta primers. Using immunoSEQ multiplex PCR, the repertoire was profiled, and TCRdb retains in-frame clones only, with some absent. The sample consists of about 160,000 clones, around 85% of them appearing once. The specimen was PBMCs. Receptors were obtained from a boy under 10 years old in good health and CMV-seronegative.

The CDR3 sequence: CASSTRSSYNSPLHF. The CDR3 DNA sequence: TGTGCCTCATCAACCCGGAGCTCCTATAATTCACCCCTCCACTTT. The chain employs TRBV30 and TRBJ1-6; no definite D call. Germline assignment: CDR1 GTSNPN and CDR2 SVGIG (reference sequence). The CDR3 is made up of 15 amino acids. The V and J ends lost 7 bases and 0 bases respectively, with 13 bases between them.

The rearrangement joins TRBV5-1 to TRBJ2-7; TRBD2 matches at 11 bases. The J segment lost 3 bases and the V segment lost 4 bases, leaving 12 bases of the junction unmatched. CDR3 size: 17 residues. CDR1 and CDR2 (germline): SGHRS, YFSETQ. This CDR3 is CASSPPPRGLAVYEQYF. As DNA, the CDR3 is TGCGCCAGCAGCCCGCCCCCGCGGGGACTAGCGGTCTACGAGCAGTACTTC.

CDR3 sequence: CAWSRAGYSPLHF. The CDR3 DNA reads TGTGCCTGGAGCAGGGCAGGGTACTCACCCCTCCACTTT. V gene TRBV30 combines with J gene TRBJ1-6; weak D call: TRBD1 (5 bases). This CDR3 is 13 amino acids long. V was trimmed by 3 bases and J by 10 bases, leaving 13 bases between them. Germline V gene sequence: CDR1 GTSNPN, CDR2 SVGIG (reference sequence).

The chain combines TRBV15 with TRBJ2-7; D perhaps matches TRBD1 (5 bases). CDR3 size: 15 residues. The germline V gene has CDR1 LNHNV and CDR2 YYDKDF (reference sequence). Between the trimmed V and J ends, which lost 0 bases and 2 bases, there was a span of 11 bases. The CDR3 bases are TGTGCCACCAGCAGAGACCCAGGGTTAACCTACGAGCAGTACTTC. Translation: CATSRDPGLTYEQYF.

This clone was recorded only once. The gene calls are TRBV28 and TRBJ1-4; TRBD1 is a possible D gene (6 bases). Germline loops: CDR1 MDHEN, CDR2 SYDVKM. This CDR3 comprises 11 residues. Trimming took 8 bases from V and 5 from J, leaving 6 bases between them. The DNA of the CDR3 is TGTGCCAGCGGGGGCAATGAAAAACTGTTTTTT. This encodes CASGGNEKLFF.

This chain connects TRBV7-2 to TRBJ2-3, with 8 bases identical to TRBD2. With V trimmed by 0 bases and J by 0 bases, 2 bases remained unmatched. In germline, CDR1 is SGHTA, CDR2 FQGNSA. The CDR3 has 16 residues. The CDR3 sequence is CASSLASSGSTDTQYF. CDR3 sequence (DNA): TGTGCCAGCAGCTTAGCGTCTAGCGGGAGCACAGATACGCAGTATTTT.

This clone was counted once. The CDR3 loop is CASTPLAEGQEQFF. The CDR3 nucleotides read TGTGCCAGCACCCCACTAGCGGAGGGGCAAGAGCAGTTCTTC. This sequence joins TRBV11-2 and TRBJ2-1, with 8 nucleotides matching TRBD2. The CDR3 is 14 residues long. With 7 bases clipped from V and 10 bases from J, the junction kept 12 bases outside the gene matches. The germline V gene has CDR1 SGHAT and CDR2 FQNNGV.

The chain has TRBV2 and TRBJ2-1, with a weak D call TRBD1 (6 bases). Germline lookup yields CDR1 SNHLY and CDR2 FYNNEI. Trimming left V 4 bases short and J 7 bases short, with 20 bases between. CDR3 size: 16 residues. CDR3 sequence (DNA): TGTGCCAGCAGTGGAGGTAGGGGGACGGCTAAAAATGAGCAGTTCTTC. Its translation is CASSGGRGTAKNEQFF.

The chain recombines TRBV28 with TRBJ2-7, with D possibly matching TRBD2 (6 bases). Germline values: CDR1 MDHEN, CDR2 SYDVKM. This CDR3 comprises 14 residues. V lost 2 bases and J 6 bases, leaving 14 bases between the germline ends. The CDR3 loop reads CASSLSGGGGEQYV. CDR3 DNA: TGTGCCAGCAGTTTAAGCGGTGGGGGAGGCGAGCAGTACGTC.

The gene calls are TRBV2 and TRBJ1-5, with 8 bases aligning to TRBD1. Germline lookup yields CDR1 SNHLY and CDR2 FYNNEI. V was pared by 2 bases and J by 4 bases, with 10 bases of the junction left unmatched. This CDR3 is 17 amino acids long. In nucleotides, the CDR3 is TGTGCCAGCAGTGAACCCTCCCGAAGACAGGGGAATCAGCCCCAGCATTTT. It yields the protein CASSEPSRRQGNQPQHF.

The table lists this clone with a count of one. V and J are TRBV6-6 and TRBJ2-6, with 7 bases that match TRBD1. V trimming: 2 bases; J trimming: 10 bases; junction bases outside the gene matches: 11. The germline gives CDR1 MNHNY, CDR2 SVGAGI (reference sequence). This CDR3 has 16 amino acids. The CDR3 loop is CASSYRGGVPPNVLTF. The DNA for the CDR3 is TGTGCCAGCAGTTACAGAGGGGGCGTCCCTCCAAACGTCCTGACTTTC.

The CDR3 is CASSERGSPNTEAFF. The CDR3 DNA sequence: TGTGCCAGCAGTGAAAGGGGCAGCCCGAACACTGAAGCTTTCTTT. This chain uses TRBV2 with TRBJ1-1; possible D gene TRBD1, 5 bases. V was cut by 2 bases and J by 1 base, with 11 bases left in between. This CDR3 contains 15 residues. The germline CDR1 and CDR2 sequences are SNHLY and FYNNEI.

V gene TRBV6-1 combines with J gene TRBJ1-1; D perhaps matches TRBD1 (6 bases). Germline lookup yields CDR1 MNHNS and CDR2 SASEGT. The CDR3 runs 13 residues. V lost 6 bases, J lost 5 bases, and 13 bases lay in between. CDR3: CASSQGGGTEAFF. CDR3 in DNA: TGTGCCAGCAGCCAAGGGGGGGGGACTGAAGCTTTCTTT.

The gene calls are TRBV19 and TRBJ1-1; 7 nucleotides agree with TRBD1. CDR1 is LNHDA and CDR2 is SQIVND in the germline V gene (reference sequence). The CDR3 covers 15 residues. With V trimmed by 4 bases and J by 3 bases, 8 bases remained unmatched. In DNA form, the CDR3 reads TGTGCCAGTAGTAAGATCCGGGACAGTTACACTGAAGCTTTCTTT. Its translation: CASSKIRDSYTEAFF.

This chain joins TRBV2 and TRBJ2-5, with 9 bases aligning to TRBD1. The V and J ends lost 8 bases and 1 base, in that order; junction bases with no gene match: 8. CDR1 SNHLY and CDR2 FYNNEI come from the germline V gene. The CDR3 consists of 15 residues. The CDR3 DNA is TGTGCCAGCCTGAGGACAGGGGTTATCCAAGAGACCCAGTACTTC. This encodes CASLRTGVIQETQYF.